The 15 T cell receptor beta chains listed next were all sequenced from one sample in a study of blood T cell repertoires in COVID-19. Produced via immunoSEQ multiplex PCR; TCRdb's table is partial and in-frame only. The repertoire consists of 200,000 to 250,000 clones, with 88% occurring once and the leading ten covering roughly 3.7%. Sequencing was done on a sample of PBMCs or T cells enriched from blood (not recorded which). The receptors were gathered from a woman between 25 and 40 years old who had been exposed to COVID-19.

On this clone: Other nucleotide sequences in the sample specify the same CDR3. The rearrangement joins TRBV2 to TRBJ2-2; TRBD2 might be the D (6 bases). CDR1 is SNHLY, CDR2 FYNNEI, per germline. Trimming took 0 bases from V and 6 from J, leaving 8 bases between them. The CDR3 consists of 14 residues. The CDR3 region is CASSEAGGSGELFF. The CDR3 DNA reads TGTGCCAGCAGTGAAGCGGGGGGTTCCGGGGAGCTGTTTTTT.

The CDR3: CASSLYGSGETQYF. The CDR3 DNA is TGTGCCAGCAGCTTATATGGGAGCGGGGAGACCCAGTACTTC. The genes are TRBV7-9 and TRBJ2-5, with a possible D match to TRBD2 (6 bases). The CDR3 runs to 14 residues. V shed 2 bases and J shed 5 bases, with 12 bases lying between them. CDR1 is SEHNR, CDR2 FQNEAQ, per germline (reference sequence).

The V call is TRBV5-1, the J call TRBJ1-3; possible D gene TRBD1, 5 bases. The CDR3 extends over 15 amino acids. Germline values: CDR1 SGHRS, CDR2 YFSETQ. The ends were cut back, 4 bases at V and 2 bases at J, with 13 bases in the middle. The DNA for the CDR3 is TGCGCCAGCAGCCCCTGGGGGGGTACTGGAAACACCATATATTTT. Its protein product is CASSPWGGTGNTIYF.

J is TRBJ1-2 and V is TRBV19, with a tentative D call TRBD1 (5 bases). V was pared by 4 bases and J by 4 bases, with 7 bases between. Per germline, CDR1 LNHDA and CDR2 SQIVND (reference sequence). The CDR3 is 12 residues long. The chain's CDR3 is CASSRTSYGYTF. CDR3 bases: TGTGCCAGTAGTAGGACAAGCTATGGCTACACCTTC.

V and J are TRBV19 and TRBJ2-3; 10 nucleotides agree with TRBD2. V was pared by 6 bases and J by 3 bases, with 9 bases of the junction left unmatched. Germline lookup yields CDR1 LNHDA and CDR2 SQIVND (reference sequence). This CDR3 has 16 residues. The CDR3 region is CASSLLAGGGTDTQYF. In DNA form, the CDR3 reads TGTGCCAGTAGCCTCTTAGCGGGAGGAGGAACAGATACGCAGTATTTT.

This clone was counted once. This chain connects TRBV19 to TRBJ1-1; a possible D gene is TRBD1 (5 bases). Trimming removed 3 bases from V and 0 bases from J, with 11 bases in between. The CDR3 runs to 15 residues. CDR1 is LNHDA and CDR2 is SQIVND in the germline V gene (reference sequence). The CDR3 is CASSMKRQMNTEAFF. The CDR3 bases are TGTGCCAGTAGTATGAAACGACAGATGAACACTGAAGCTTTCTTT.

A single count supports this clone. V and J are TRBV18 and TRBJ2-7; perhaps TRBD1 as D (6 bases). CDR3 length: 13 amino acids. Trimming took off 6 bases at V and 0 bases at J, with 9 bases between the two ends. The germline V gene has CDR1 KGHSH and CDR2 LQKENI. The CDR3: CASSLDSSYEQYF. For the CDR3, the DNA is TGTGCCAGCTCCCTGGACAGCTCCTACGAGCAGTACTTC.

The chain carries TRBV2 and TRBJ1-5, with 8 bases aligning to TRBD1. In germline, CDR1 is SNHLY, CDR2 FYNNEI. The V and J ends lost 3 bases and 11 bases, in that order; junction bases with no gene match: 12. CDR3 length: 15 amino acids. For the CDR3, the DNA is TGTGCCAGCAGTGATGGACAGGGTTGGGTAAGAGCCCAGCATTTT. Translating it yields CASSDGQGWVRAQHF.

The count of this clone is one. The V call is TRBV27, the J call TRBJ2-1, with 9 positions matching TRBD2. CDR1 MNHEY and CDR2 SMNVEV come from the germline V gene (reference sequence). CDR3 length: 13 amino acids. The CDR3 region has the DNA TGTGGGGCTAGCGGGAAGCCCTACAATGAGCAGTTCTTC. Amino acids: CGASGKPYNEQFF.

V usage is TRBV5-6 and J usage is TRBJ2-5; D unclear. The CDR3 runs 15 residues. The germline V gene has CDR1 SGHDT and CDR2 YYEEEE. V gave up 4 bases and J gave up 0 bases, with 13 bases separating them. The CDR3 reads CASSLRRPYQETQYF. The CDR3 DNA sequence: TGTGCCAGCAGCCTGCGCAGGCCGTACCAAGAGACCCAGTACTTC.

The chain links TRBV5-1 to TRBJ2-3; 8 positions match TRBD2. Looked up from germline, CDR1 is SGHRS and CDR2 is YFSETQ. The CDR3 consists of 14 residues. Germline trimming cut 0 bases from V and 4 bases from J; bases unmatched to any gene: 1. The CDR3 protein is CASSLALAADTQYF. The CDR3 coding sequence is TGCGCCAGCAGCTTGGCACTAGCGGCAGATACGCAGTATTTT.

V gene TRBV19 combines with J gene TRBJ1-5; 7 positions agree with TRBD1. With 3 bases clipped from V and 0 bases from J, the junction kept 8 bases outside the gene matches. CDR1 LNHDA and CDR2 SQIVND come from the germline V gene (reference sequence). This CDR3 has 17 amino acids. The CDR3 bases are TGTGCCAGTAGTATGTTAAGGGGGCGAGGTAGCAATCAGCCCCAGCATTTT. Translating it yields CASSMLRGRGSNQPQHF.

The chain joins TRBV19 to TRBJ2-2, with 7 positions matching TRBD2. Germline CDR1 is LNHDA and CDR2 is SQIVND (reference sequence). The CDR3 loop spans 12 amino acids. The V segment lost 8 bases and the J segment 5 bases; nucleotides outside the gene matches: 2. Here the CDR3 DNA reads TGTGCCAGTCGGGGAGGGACCGGGGAGCTGTTTTTT. Translated: CASRGGTGELFF.

This chain joins TRBV5-1 and TRBJ2-3; 8 nucleotides align to TRBD2. Losses at the gene ends were 2 bases for V and 2 bases for J; bases not matched to a gene: 4. The CDR3 consists of 15 residues. CDR1 and CDR2 (germline): SGHRS, YFSETQ. The CDR3 loop is CASSFRSGNTDTQYF. The CDR3, as DNA: TGCGCCAGCAGCTTCCGTAGCGGGAACACAGATACGCAGTATTTT.

A few counts support this clone. Within the sample, other DNA sequences also encode this same CDR3. V usage is TRBV12-3 or TRBV12-4 and J usage is TRBJ1-5; D not resolved. V lost 1 base and J lost 5, with 6 bases in between. The CDR3 has 13 residues. The CDR3 is CASSLGGDQPQHF. The CDR3 DNA reads as TGTGCCAGCAGTTTAGGCGGGGATCAGCCCCAGCATTTT.